This T cell receptor beta chain was retrieved from a study of regulatory T cells in long-lasting Graves disease. This clonotype was detected many times. Arm-PCR of CDR3 regions and iRepertoire HTBI primers were the basis on which TCR beta libraries were built. TCRdb redid the calling of the multiplex PCR reads with MiXCR, one entry per CDR3 protein. The sample shows around 420,000 distinct CDR3 sequences, about 15% of them seen only once. CDR1 and CDR2 (germline): GTSNPN, SVGIG (reference sequence). The CDR3 extends over 14 amino acids. V shed 0 bases, J shed 4 bases, and the junction held 4 bases outside the gene matches. Documented time point: newly diagnosed GD, antithyroid drugs for less than 3 months. PBMCs provided the RNA from which the TCR library was made. This sample was shared with a second study, whose subject was T cells in Graves' hyperthyroidism and ophthalmopathy. That report adds: First-round RT-PCR with HTBI primers amplified the TCR CDR3 region.

The rearrangement links TRBV30 to TRBJ1-2; 8 positions match TRBD1. The sequenced sample was peripheral blood mononuclear cells (PBMCs), obtained at new diagnosis, from a patient treated with antithyroid drugs. The clonotype was recovered from a woman between 40 and 55 years old with Graves disease. The CDR3 sequence is CAWSVRTGPYGYTF. In DNA form, the CDR3 reads TGTGCCTGGAGTGTGAGGACAGGGCCCTATGGCTACACCTTC.